This is a list of T cell receptor beta chains from one sample in a study of cytomegalovirus exposure and HLA in healthy donors. Sequenced by immunoSEQ multiplex PCR; TCRdb stores in-frame clones only, minus some. The table includes some 140,000 clones, about 86% detected once. The sequencing input was PBMCs. All receptors come from a human donor in good health. Each CDR3 is given with its conserved first and last residue. Fields, in order: clone size, D gene, V gene, J gene, CDR3 protein, CDR3 DNA. D genes are given only for firm matches. Rows may omit the clone size; those that give it use once, few, many or a size class.

-	-	TRBV11-3	TRBJ2-2	CASSSEGGDARLNTGELFF	TGTGCCAGCAGCTCCGAAGGGGGGGACGCCCGGCTAAACACCGGGGAGCTGTTTTTT
-	-	TRBV10-1	TRBJ2-1	CASPRQNYFNNEQFF	TGCGCCAGCCCTCGCCAGAACTACTTCAACAATGAGCAGTTCTTC
-	TRBD1	TRBV7-8	TRBJ1-2	CASSFRTGYGPDLAF	TGTGCCAGCAGCTTCCGGACAGGATATGGCCCTGATCTTGCCTTC
-	-	TRBV28	TRBJ2-4	CASSFITVGAKNIQYF	TGTGCCAGCAGTTTCATTACCGTCGGTGCCAAAAACATTCAGTACTTC
-	-	TRBV18	TRBJ1-1	CASSPLDRNTEAFF	TGTGCCAGCTCACCTCTCGACAGGAACACTGAAGCTTTCTTT
-	TRBD2	TRBV6-4	TRBJ2-1	CASSDWGGSGNEQFF	TGTGCCAGCAGTGACTGGGGCGGGAGTGGTAATGAGCAGTTCTTC
-	TRBD1	TRBV9	TRBJ1-2	CASSATGTGLYGYTF	TGTGCCAGCAGCGCAACCGGGACAGGCCTCTATGGCTACACCTTC
-	-	TRBV11-1	TRBJ1-1	CASSLQGLGTEAFF	TGTGCCAGCAGCTTACAGGGGTTGGGGACTGAAGCTTTCTTT
-	TRBD2	TRBV18	TRBJ2-2	CASSVRLAANTGELFF	TGTGCCAGCTCAGTAAGACTAGCGGCGAACACCGGGGAGCTGTTTTTT
-	-	TRBV13	TRBJ2-1	CASSLDSGSSYNEQFF	TGTGCCAGCAGCTTAGACTCCGGTAGCTCCTACAATGAGCAGTTCTTC
-	-	TRBV6-6	TRBJ1-4	CASNPGSSAINEKLFF	TGTGCCAGCAATCCGGGATCCTCTGCAATTAATGAAAAACTGTTTTTT
-	TRBD2	TRBV5-1	TRBJ2-3	CASRGVAGSTDTQYF	TGCGCCAGCAGAGGGGTAGCGGGGAGCACAGATACGCAGTATTTT
few	TRBD1	TRBV10-2	TRBJ1-5	CASRRDRGGGNQPQHF	TGCGCCAGCAGGAGAGACAGGGGAGGGGGGAATCAGCCCCAGCATTTT
once	-	TRBV6-1	TRBJ1-1	CASMSFRVSDTEAFF	TGTGCCAGCATGTCTTTCCGGGTATCGGACACTGAAGCTTTCTTT
-	TRBD1	TRBV27	TRBJ2-7	CASSIEQGAGYEQYF	TGTGCCAGCAGCATAGAGCAGGGGGCCGGGTACGAGCAGTACTTC
once	-	TRBV6-1	TRBJ2-7	CASRDGHPYEQYF	TGTGCCAGCAGGGATGGACACCCCTACGAGCAGTACTTC
-	-	TRBV11-3	TRBJ2-2	CASSSRWGRGNTGELFF	TGTGCCAGCAGCTCCCGGTGGGGCAGGGGGAACACCGGGGAGCTGTTTTTT
-	-	TRBV5-1	TRBJ2-4	CASSLGVAKNIQYF	TGCGCCAGCAGCCTAGGGGTAGCCAAAAACATTCAGTACTTC
-	-	TRBV6-6	TRBJ2-5	CASSYSWAGETQYF	TGTGCCAGCAGTTACTCATGGGCGGGAGAGACCCAGTACTTC
-	-	TRBV5-1	TRBJ1-2	CASSGHIGGYTF	TGCGCCAGCAGCGGGCACATCGGAGGCTACACCTTC
-	TRBD2	TRBV4-1	TRBJ2-5	CASSPDGGRRGETQYF	TGCGCCAGCAGCCCAGATGGCGGGAGGAGGGGGGAGACCCAGTACTTC
once	-	TRBV7-3	TRBJ1-2	CASSLTGAGALGWDGYTF	TGTGCCAGCAGCTTAACGGGGGCGGGAGCGCTAGGTTGGGATGGCTACACCTTC
-	-	TRBV27	TRBJ1-6	CASSLRVRGNSPLHF	TGTGCCAGCAGTTTACGGGTCAGGGGTAATTCACCCCTCCACTTT
-	-	TRBV30	TRBJ2-7	CAWSVGQGYEQYF	TGTGCCTGGAGTGTAGGGCAGGGCTACGAGCAGTACTTC
-	TRBD2	TRBV5-4	TRBJ2-7	CASSAAGTTYEQYF	TGTGCCAGCAGCGCCGCCGGGACTACCTACGAGCAGTACTTC